This T cell receptor beta chain derives from a study of beta chain features in type 1 diabetes (dated by TCRdb to between 2018 and 2020). Regarding the study in general: No differences in mean age, gender distribution, total cell number or subset yield were found between patients and healthy donors. The study compared the TCRB repertoires of sorted circulating CD4+ T cell subsets in recently diagnosed type 1 diabetes patients with those in matched healthy donors. Across all samples, fewer than 130 million sorted cells were examined, and cell number per subset correlated strongly with RNA yield. Regulatory and stem cell-like memory subsets were obtained from only 8 patients and roughly 8 healthy donors, while naive and central memory subsets were obtained from all 30 or so donors. Overall study outcomes, separate from this receptor: Because cDNA rather than genomic DNA was sequenced, highly expressing activated cells could have been over-represented, although no difference in activation and CD3 levels was found between groups. PCR might favor shorter templates, but patient and control samples were amplified and corrected together, so any skew would affect both groups equally. Fewer insertions and more nucleotide deletions at VDJ recombination sites were observed in patients with type 1 diabetes, implying thymic rearrangement abnormalities. Because small numbers of individuals were included in the HLA sub-analyses, any influence of HLA type on TCRB rearrangement was left unresolved. Type 1 diabetes patients showed a moderate but significant shortening of TCRB CDR3 length in all four CD4+ subsets. Naive, central memory and regulatory TCRB repertoires appeared more similar among patients than among healthy donors.

From each donor, a single peripheral blood sample of approximately 120 mL on average was drawn into heparinised tubes. A BD FACSAria II was used to sort naive, central memory, regulatory and stem cell-like memory CD4+ T cells with a panel that included CD45RO, CCR7, CD25, CD127, CD95 and CD27. Every sorted population had a purity above 95%. PBMCs were isolated immediately by Lymphoprep density gradient centrifugation and stained directly without culture. So that batch effects would be minimized, each experiment stained and sorted samples in pairs, pairing one healthy donor with one patient. The germline ends are 4 bases apart after V is trimmed by 1 base and J by 0 bases. Per the germline V gene (reference sequence), LNHDA is the CDR1 and SQIVND is the CDR2. The CDR3 runs 14 amino acids, cysteine and phenylalanine included. Only CDR3 DNA remains: 42 bases, in frame from the first base. All of the isolated RNA was reverse transcribed with the High Capacity cDNA Reverse Transcription Kit, so expressed TCRB transcripts were sequenced. Deep immunoSEQ sequencing was performed on naive, central memory and regulatory T cell samples, with an average of about 3.6 million total reads per sample. After sorted cells were lysed in RLT buffer, RNA was extracted with DNase-treated RNeasy Micro or Mini kits, with the choice depending on cell number. To prevent cross-contamination, each cell subset was processed individually, whereas patient and healthy donor samples were processed jointly. TCRB sequences were amplified from cDNA with the immunoSEQ multiplex PCR, producing 87-bp fragments spanning the CDR3 region. Sequencing of the amplicons was done on the Illumina HiSeq platform. The original pipeline was this. Synthetic template baselines were used to correct PCR bias computationally, reads within Hamming distance 2 were collapsed, and singletons that could not be merged were discarded. By aligning reads against IMGT, V, D and J genes, CDR3 length, and insertions or deletions at six rearrangement sites were assigned. Within each subset, clonotype counts were normalized to sorted cell number, after which true diversity and Gini coefficients were computed with the tcR R package. The overlap coefficient, calculated on TCRB nucleotide sequences, was used to quantify repertoire sharing. Out-of-frame TCRB sequences from naive cells were analyzed as a proxy for the pre-selection repertoire. This immuneACCESS table, as held by TCRdb, lists in-frame sequences with V and J called but not all clones. Of the missing ones, under half trace to an unresolved V gene in checked studies; the others have no known cause. The V and J calls and clone size were taken over from that table, and D and trimming were inferred from the DNA. Across this sample there are 550,000 to 850,000 clones, with under 15% seen only once. The ten top clones hold 0.02% to 0.025% of the sample.

A note on this clone: The clone's antigen remains unknown. Within one base of it there is no much larger clone, and no base qualities were kept. The same CDR3 arises from other DNA sequences in this sample as well.

The receptor's source is a man younger than 35 with type 1 diabetes. Sequencing used naive CD4+ T cells from blood. According to the study, the label for this sample's cell subset or site signals: true naive CD4+ T cells. In this chain, TRBV19 is recombined with TRBJ1-5; too little of a D gene remains to name it. The CDR3 sequence is CASSIGISNQPQHF. The DNA reads TGTGCCAGTAGTATAGGAATTAGCAATCAGCCCCAGCATTTT.